This T cell receptor (beta chain) comes out of a study of blood T cells in healthy people across ages. The length of the CDR3 is 14 residues. V lost 5 bases, J lost 8 bases, and 9 bases stayed unmatched. Germline CDR1 reads MDHEN; CDR2 reads SYDVKM. Overall study findings and caveats: Naive T cell percentage strongly correlated with TCR beta diversity.

Isolation of PBMCs gave at least 6 million cells per sample. As regards this clonotype: Its antigen is not known.

The second PCR ran roughly 7 to 11 cycles with a sample-barcoded 5' primer and J-beta primers. Each cDNA molecule was tagged by a template-switch adaptor with 12 random nucleotides. MiXCR was run by TCRdb on the 5' RACE reads, yielding one entry per CDR3 protein. The data show 950,000 to 1,200,000 distinct CDR3 sequences, more than 30% seen once. The TCR originated in a man younger than 35 in good health. Sequenced: blood. The chain is built from TRBV28 and TRBJ1-2; the match to TRBD1 covers 9 bases. The DNA of the CDR3 is TGTGCCAGCAGTCCCGGGACAGGGTATACAGGCTACACCTTC. Protein product: CASSPGTGYTGYTF.